This TCR beta chain came from a study of vaccination effects on CD4 cells after COVID-19. Note on this clone: Antigen specificity is unknown.

TCRdb keeps only in-frame clones here, not all; method: immunoSEQ multiplex PCR. The repertoire holds tens of thousands of clones, with approximately 80% as singletons. Once cultured for 10 days, the cells underwent separation to obtain CD4+ T cells. Trimming left V 1 base short and J 0 bases short, with 13 bases between. Germline V CDR1 and CDR2: PRHDT, FYEKMQ (reference sequence). This CDR3 contains 18 residues. This receptor was obtained from a human donor who had a prior SARS-CoV-2 infection. This material consisted of CD4+ T cells from PBMCs cultured without peptide, taken before COVID-19 vaccination. The chain employs TRBV13 and TRBJ2-6, with D perhaps matching TRBD1 or TRBD2 (6 bases each). The CDR3 region is CASSLVGGWGSGANVLTF. In DNA form, the CDR3 reads TGTGCCAGCAGCTTAGTGGGGGGCTGGGGCTCTGGGGCCAACGTCCTGACTTTC.